This T cell receptor beta chain appears in the sequencing data of a study of CD8 T cells in Susac syndrome. The germline gives CDR1 SGHRS, CDR2 YFSETQ. V was trimmed by 1 base and J by 4 bases, leaving 6 bases between them. This CDR3 is 12 amino acids long. Sequencing of TCR beta was undertaken in CD8+ and CD4+ T cells derived from blood. Reverse transcription used about 0.45 to 1 ug RNA and random hexamers. Via MiXCR, TCRdb re-called the immunoSEQ multiplex PCR reads, giving one row per CDR3 protein. The sample has 110,000 to 150,000 distinct CDR3 sequences; more than 90% are singletons. The TCR sequence derives from a human donor with Susac syndrome. Sequencing was carried out using CD4+ T cells from PBMCs. V and J are TRBV5-1 and TRBJ2-7; unclear D gene. The CDR3 nucleotides read TGCGCCAGCAGCTTGAGCCAATACGAGCAGTACTTC. Translation: CASSLSQYEQYF.